This T cell receptor beta chain was sequenced for a study of T cell responses to AZD1222 COVID-19 vaccine. Here immunoSEQ multiplex PCR was the method, and the copy in TCRdb shows in-frame clones only, minus some. The sample includes around 170,000 clones, 85% to 90% of them seen just once. The V end lost 4 bases, the J end lost 2 bases, and 5 bases lay between the germline ends. This CDR3 region has 12 residues. The germline gives CDR1 SGDLS, CDR2 YYNGEE. This receptor was taken from an adult who received the AZD1222 COVID-19 vaccine. Sequenced material: peripheral blood, taken 28 days after the second AZD1222 dose. The J gene is TRBJ2-3, the V gene TRBV9; the D is unclear. The CDR3 region is CASSPFTDTQYF. The CDR3 DNA is TGTGCCAGCAGCCCATTCACAGATACGCAGTATTTT.